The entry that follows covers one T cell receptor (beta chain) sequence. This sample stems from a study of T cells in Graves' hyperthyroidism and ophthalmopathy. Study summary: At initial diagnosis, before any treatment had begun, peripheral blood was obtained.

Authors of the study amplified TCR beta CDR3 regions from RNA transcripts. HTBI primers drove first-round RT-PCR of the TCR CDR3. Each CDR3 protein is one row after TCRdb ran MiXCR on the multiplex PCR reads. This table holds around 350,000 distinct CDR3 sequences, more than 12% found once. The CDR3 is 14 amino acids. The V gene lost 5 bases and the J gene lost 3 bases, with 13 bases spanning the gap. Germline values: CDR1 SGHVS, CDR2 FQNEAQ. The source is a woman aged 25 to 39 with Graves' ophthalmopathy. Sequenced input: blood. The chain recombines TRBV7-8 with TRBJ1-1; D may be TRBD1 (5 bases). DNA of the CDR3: TGTGCCAGCAGCATCCAGGGATGGGACACTGAAGCTTTCTTT. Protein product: CASSIQGWDTEAFF.